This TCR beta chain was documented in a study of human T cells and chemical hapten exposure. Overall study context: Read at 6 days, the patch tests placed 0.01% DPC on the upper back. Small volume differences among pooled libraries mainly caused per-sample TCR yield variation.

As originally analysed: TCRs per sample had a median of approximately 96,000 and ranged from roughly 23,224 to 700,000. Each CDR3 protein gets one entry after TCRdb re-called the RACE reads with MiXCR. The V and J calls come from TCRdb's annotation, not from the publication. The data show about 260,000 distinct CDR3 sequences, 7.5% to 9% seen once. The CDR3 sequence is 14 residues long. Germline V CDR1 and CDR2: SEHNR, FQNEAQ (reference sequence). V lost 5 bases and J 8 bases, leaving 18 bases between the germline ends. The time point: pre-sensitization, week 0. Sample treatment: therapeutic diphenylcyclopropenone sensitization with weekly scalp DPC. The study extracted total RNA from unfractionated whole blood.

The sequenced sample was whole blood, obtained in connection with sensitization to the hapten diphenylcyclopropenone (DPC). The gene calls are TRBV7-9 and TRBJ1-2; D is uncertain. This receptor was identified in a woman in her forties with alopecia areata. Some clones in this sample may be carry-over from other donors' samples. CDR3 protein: CASSPRTLSKGYTF. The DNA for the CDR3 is TGTGCCAGCAGCCCGAGGACCCTCAGTAAGGGCTACACCTTC.